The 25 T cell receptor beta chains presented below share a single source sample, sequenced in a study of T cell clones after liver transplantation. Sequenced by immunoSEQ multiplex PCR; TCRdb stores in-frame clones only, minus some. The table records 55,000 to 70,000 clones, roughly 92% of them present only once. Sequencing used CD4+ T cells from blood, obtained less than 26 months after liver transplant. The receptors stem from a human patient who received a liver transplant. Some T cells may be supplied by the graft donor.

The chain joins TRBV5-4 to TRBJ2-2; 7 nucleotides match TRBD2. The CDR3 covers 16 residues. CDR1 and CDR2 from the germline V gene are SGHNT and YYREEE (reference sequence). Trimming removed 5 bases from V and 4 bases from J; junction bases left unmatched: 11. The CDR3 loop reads CASSRPGSGLTGELFF. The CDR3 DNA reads TGTGCCAGCAGTCGTCCGGGTAGCGGGCTCACCGGGGAGCTGTTTTTT.

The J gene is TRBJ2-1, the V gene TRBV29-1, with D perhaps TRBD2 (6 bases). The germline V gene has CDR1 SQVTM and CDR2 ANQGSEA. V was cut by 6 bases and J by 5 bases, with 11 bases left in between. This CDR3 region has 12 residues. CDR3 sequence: CSVVPGDNEQFF. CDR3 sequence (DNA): TGCAGCGTGGTGCCGGGGGACAATGAGCAGTTCTTC.

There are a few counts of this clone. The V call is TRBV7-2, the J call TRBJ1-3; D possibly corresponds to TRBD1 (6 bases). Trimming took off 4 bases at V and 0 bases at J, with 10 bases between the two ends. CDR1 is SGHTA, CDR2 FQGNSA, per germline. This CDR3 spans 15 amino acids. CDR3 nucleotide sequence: TGTGCCAGCAGCTATCAGGGGTTCTCTGGAAACACCATATATTTT. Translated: CASSYQGFSGNTIYF. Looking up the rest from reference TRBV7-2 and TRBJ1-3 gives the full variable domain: GAGVSQSPSNKVTEKGKDVELRCDPISGHTALYWYRQSLGQGLEFLIYFQGNSAPDKSGLPSDRFSAERTGGSVSTLTIQRTQQEDSAVYLCASSYQGFSGNTIYFGEGSWLTVV.

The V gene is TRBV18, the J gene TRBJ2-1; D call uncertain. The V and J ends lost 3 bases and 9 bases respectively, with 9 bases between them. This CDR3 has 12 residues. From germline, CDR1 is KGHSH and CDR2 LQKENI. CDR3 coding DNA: TGTGCCAGCTCACCGAATGGGCCTGAGCAGTTCTTC. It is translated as CASSPNGPEQFF.

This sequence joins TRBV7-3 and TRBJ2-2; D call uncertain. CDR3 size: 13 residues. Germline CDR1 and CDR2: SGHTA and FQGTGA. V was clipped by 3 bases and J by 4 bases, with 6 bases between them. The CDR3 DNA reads TGTGCCAGCAGCTTTGCGCCCACCGGGGAGCTGTTTTTT. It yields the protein CASSFAPTGELFF.

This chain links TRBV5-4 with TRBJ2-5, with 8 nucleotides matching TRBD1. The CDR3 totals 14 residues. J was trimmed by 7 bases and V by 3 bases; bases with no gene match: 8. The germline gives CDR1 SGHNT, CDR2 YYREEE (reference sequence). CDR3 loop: CASSSTGVEGTQYF. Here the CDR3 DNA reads TGTGCCAGCAGCTCGACAGGGGTAGAGGGGACCCAGTACTTC.

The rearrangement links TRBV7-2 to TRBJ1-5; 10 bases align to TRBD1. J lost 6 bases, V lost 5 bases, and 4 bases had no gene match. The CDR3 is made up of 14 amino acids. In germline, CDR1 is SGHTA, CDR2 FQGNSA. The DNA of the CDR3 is TGTGCCAGCAGCCTGGGACAGGGGAGTCAGCCCCAGCATTTT. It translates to CASSLGQGSQPQHF.

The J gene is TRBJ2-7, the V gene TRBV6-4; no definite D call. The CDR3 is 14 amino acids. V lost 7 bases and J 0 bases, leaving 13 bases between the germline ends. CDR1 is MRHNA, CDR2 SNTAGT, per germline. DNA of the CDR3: TGTGCCAGCATCGACTGGGCAGACTCCTACGAGCAGTACTTC. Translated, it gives CASIDWADSYEQYF.

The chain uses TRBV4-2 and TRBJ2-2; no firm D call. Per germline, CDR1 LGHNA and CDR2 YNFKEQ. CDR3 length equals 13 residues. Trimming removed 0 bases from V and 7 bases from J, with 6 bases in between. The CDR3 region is CASSQDTNGELFF. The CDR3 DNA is TGTGCCAGCAGCCAAGATACTAACGGGGAGCTGTTTTTT.

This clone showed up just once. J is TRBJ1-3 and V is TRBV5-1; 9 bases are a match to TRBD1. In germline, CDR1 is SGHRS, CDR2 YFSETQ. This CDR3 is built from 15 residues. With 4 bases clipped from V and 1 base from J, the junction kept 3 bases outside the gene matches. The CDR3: CASSEGTGSGNTIYF. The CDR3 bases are TGCGCCAGCAGCGAAGGGACAGGGTCTGGAAACACCATATATTTT. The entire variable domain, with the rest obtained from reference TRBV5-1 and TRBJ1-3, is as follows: KAGVTQTPRYLIKTRGQQVTLSCSPISGHRSVSWYQQTPGQGLQFLFEYFSETQRNKGNFPGRFSGRQFSNSRSEMNVSTLELGDSALYLCASSEGTGSGNTIYFGEGSWLTVV.

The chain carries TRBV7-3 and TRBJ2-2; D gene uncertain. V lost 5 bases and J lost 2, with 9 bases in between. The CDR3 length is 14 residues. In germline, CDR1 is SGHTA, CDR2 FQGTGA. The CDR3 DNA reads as TGTGCCAGCAGCCCGGGTCATAACACCGGGGAGCTGTTTTTT. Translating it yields CASSPGHNTGELFF.

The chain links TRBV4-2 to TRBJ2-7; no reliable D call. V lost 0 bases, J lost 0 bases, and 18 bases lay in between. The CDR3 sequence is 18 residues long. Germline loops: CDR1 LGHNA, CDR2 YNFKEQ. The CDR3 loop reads CASSQDLVPGRSSYEQYF. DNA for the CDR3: TGTGCCAGCAGCCAAGATCTGGTCCCGGGTAGGTCCTCCTACGAGCAGTACTTC.

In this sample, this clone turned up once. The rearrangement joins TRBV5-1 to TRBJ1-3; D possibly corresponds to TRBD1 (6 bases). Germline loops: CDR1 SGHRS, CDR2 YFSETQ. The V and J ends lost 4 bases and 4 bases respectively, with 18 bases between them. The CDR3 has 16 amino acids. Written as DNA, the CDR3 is TGCGCCAGCAGCATCCTAGGGGGTTTCGGAGGAAACACCATATATTTT. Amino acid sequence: CASSILGGFGGNTIYF.

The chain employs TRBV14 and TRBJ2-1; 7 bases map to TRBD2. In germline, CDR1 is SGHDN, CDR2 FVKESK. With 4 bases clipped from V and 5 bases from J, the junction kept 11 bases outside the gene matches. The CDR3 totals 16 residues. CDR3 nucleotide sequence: TGTGCCAGCAGCCTCCTTCGGCCCAGCGGGAACAATGAGCAGTTCTTC. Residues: CASSLLRPSGNNEQFF. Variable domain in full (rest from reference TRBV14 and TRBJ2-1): EAGVTQFPSHSVIEKGQTVTLRCDPISGHDNLYWYRRVMGKEIKFLLHFVKESKQDESGMPNNRFLAERTGGTYSTLKVQPAELEDSGVYFCASSLLRPSGNNEQFFGPGTRLTVL.

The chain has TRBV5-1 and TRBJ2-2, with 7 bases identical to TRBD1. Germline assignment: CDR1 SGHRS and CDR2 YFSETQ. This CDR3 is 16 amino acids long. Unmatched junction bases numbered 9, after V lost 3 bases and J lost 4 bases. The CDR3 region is CASSWGQSRGTGELFF. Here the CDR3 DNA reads TGCGCCAGCAGCTGGGGACAGTCGAGAGGCACCGGGGAGCTGTTTTTT.

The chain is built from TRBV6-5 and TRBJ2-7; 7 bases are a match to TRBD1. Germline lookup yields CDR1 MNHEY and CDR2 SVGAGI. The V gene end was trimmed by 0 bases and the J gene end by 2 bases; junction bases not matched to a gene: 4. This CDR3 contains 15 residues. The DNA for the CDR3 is TGTGCCAGCAGTTACTCCCGGGACAGAACCTACGAGCAGTACTTC. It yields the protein CASSYSRDRTYEQYF.

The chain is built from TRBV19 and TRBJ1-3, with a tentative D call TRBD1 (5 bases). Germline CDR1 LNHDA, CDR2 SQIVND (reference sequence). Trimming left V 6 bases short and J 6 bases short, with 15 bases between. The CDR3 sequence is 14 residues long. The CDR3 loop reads CASSLQETANTIYF. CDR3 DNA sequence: TGTGCCAGTAGCCTACAGGAGACGGCAAACACCATATATTTT.

The CDR3 is CASSPQGNYGYTF. The CDR3 DNA reads TGTGCCAGCAGCCCACAGGGGAACTATGGCTACACCTTC. J is TRBJ1-2 and V is TRBV28, with 7 bases aligning to TRBD1. Germline V lookup: CDR1 MDHEN, CDR2 SYDVKM. This CDR3 comprises 13 residues. With V trimmed by 6 bases and J by 2 bases, 3 bases remained unmatched.

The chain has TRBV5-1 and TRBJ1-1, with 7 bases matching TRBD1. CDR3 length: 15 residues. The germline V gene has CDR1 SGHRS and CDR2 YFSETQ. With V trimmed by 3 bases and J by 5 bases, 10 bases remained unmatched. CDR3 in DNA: TGCGCCAGCAGCTCAAGACAGGGAGCCGGGACTGAAGCTTTCTTT. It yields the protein CASSSRQGAGTEAFF.

The CDR3 protein is CASSQRGLGDTQYF. In DNA, the CDR3 is TGTGCCAGCAGCCAACGAGGGTTAGGAGATACGCAGTATTTT. V is TRBV14 and J is TRBJ2-3; tentative D call: TRBD2 (5 bases). Germline-derived CDR1 and CDR2 are SGHDN and FVKESK. CDR3 length: 14 amino acids. Trimming pared 2 bases from V and 5 bases from J, leaving 11 bases between.

The CDR3 sequence is CASSSTGGSSYTF. CDR3 bases: TGCGCCAGCAGCTCGACAGGGGGGTCGAGCTACACCTTC. This rearrangement joins TRBV5-1 to TRBJ1-2, with TRBD1 matching 9 bases. From germline, CDR1 is SGHRS and CDR2 YFSETQ. The CDR3 length is 13 residues. With V trimmed by 3 bases and J by 9 bases, 6 bases remained unmatched.

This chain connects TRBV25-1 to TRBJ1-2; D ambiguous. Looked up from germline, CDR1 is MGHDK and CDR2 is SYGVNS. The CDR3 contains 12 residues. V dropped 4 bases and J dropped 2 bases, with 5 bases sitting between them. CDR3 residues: CASSASNYGYTF. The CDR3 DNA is TGTGCCAGCAGTGCGTCAAACTATGGCTACACCTTC.

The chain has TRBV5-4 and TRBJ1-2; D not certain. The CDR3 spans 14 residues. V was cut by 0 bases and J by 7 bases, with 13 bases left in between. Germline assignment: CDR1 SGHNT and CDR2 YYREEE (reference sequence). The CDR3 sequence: CASSLVDGSVGYTF. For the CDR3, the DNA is TGTGCCAGCAGCTTGGTGGACGGGAGTGTTGGCTACACCTTC.

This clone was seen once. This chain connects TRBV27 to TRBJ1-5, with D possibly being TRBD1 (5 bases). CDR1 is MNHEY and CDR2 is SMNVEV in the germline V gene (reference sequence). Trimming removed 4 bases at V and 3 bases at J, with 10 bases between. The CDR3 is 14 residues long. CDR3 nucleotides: TGTGCCAGCAGTTCCGGGACCTTCAATCAGCCCCAGCATTTT. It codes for CASSSGTFNQPQHF.

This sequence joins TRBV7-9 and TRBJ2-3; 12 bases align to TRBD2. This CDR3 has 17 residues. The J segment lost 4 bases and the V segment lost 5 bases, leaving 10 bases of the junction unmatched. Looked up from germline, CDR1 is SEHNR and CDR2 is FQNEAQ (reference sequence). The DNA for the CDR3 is TGTGCCAGCAGCACGCTGACTAGCGGGAGCGGGGCAGATACGCAGTATTTT. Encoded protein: CASSTLTSGSGADTQYF.